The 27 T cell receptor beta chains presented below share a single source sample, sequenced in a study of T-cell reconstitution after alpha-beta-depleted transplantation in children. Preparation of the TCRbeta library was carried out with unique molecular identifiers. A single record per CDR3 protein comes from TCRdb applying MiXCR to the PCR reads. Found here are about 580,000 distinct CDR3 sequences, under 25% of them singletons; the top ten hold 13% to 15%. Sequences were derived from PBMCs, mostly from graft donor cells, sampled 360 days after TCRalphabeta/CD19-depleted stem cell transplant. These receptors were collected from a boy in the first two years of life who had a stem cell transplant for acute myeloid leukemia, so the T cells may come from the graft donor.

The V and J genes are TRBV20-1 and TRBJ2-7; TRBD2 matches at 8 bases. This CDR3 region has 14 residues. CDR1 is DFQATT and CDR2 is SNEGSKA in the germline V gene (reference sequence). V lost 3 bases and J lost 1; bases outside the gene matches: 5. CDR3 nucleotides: TGCAGTGCTAGGCGACTAGCGCCTTCCTACGAGCAGTACGTC. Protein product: CSARRLAPSYEQYV.

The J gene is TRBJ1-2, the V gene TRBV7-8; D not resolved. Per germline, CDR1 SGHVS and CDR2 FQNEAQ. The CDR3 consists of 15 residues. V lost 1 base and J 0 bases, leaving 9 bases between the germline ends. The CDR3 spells CASSLVGRSNYGYTF. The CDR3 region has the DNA TGTGCCAGCAGCTTAGTAGGCAGGTCTAACTATGGCTACACCTTC.

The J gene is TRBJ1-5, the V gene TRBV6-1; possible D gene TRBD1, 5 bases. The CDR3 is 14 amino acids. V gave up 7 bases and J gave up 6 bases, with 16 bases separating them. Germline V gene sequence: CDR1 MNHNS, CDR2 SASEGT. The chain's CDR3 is CASIQNERGQPQHF. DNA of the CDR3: TGTGCCAGCATCCAGAACGAGAGGGGTCAGCCCCAGCATTTT.

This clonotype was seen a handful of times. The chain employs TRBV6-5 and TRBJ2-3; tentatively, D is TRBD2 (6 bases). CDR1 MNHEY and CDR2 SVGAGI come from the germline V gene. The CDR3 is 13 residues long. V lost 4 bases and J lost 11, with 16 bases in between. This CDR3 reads CASSSSAGTLQYF. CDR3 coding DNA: TGTGCCAGCAGTTCTTCCGCCGGGACTCTGCAGTATTTT.

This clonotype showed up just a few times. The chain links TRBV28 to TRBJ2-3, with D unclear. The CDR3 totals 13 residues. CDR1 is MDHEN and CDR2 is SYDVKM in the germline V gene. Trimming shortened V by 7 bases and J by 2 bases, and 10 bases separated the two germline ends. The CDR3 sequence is CASNSQHTDTQYF. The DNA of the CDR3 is TGTGCCAGCAACTCCCAGCACACAGATACGCAGTATTTT.

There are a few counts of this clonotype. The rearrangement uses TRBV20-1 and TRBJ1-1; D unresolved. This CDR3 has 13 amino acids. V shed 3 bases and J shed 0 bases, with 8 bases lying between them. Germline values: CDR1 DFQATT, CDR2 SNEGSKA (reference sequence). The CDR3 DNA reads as TGCAGTGCTAGCCCCTCAATGAACACTGAAGCTTTCTTT. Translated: CSASPSMNTEAFF.

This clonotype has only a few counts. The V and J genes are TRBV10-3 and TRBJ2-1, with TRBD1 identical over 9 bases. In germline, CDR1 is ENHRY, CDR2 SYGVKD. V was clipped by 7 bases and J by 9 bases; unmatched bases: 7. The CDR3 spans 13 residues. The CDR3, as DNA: TGTGCCATCACCCTGACAGGGGGAGGTGAGCAGTTCTTC. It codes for CAITLTGGGEQFF.

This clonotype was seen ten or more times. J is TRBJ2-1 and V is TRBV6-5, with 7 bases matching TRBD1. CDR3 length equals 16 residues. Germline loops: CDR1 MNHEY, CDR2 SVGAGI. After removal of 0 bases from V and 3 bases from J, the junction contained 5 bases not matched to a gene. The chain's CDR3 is CASSYSIGGLYNEQFF. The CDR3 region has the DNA TGTGCCAGCAGTTACTCGATAGGGGGCCTCTACAATGAGCAGTTCTTC.

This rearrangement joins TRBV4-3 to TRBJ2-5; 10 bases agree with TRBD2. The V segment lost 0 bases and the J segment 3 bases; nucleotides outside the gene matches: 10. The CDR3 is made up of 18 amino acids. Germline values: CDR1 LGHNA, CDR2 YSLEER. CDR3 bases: TGCGCCAGCAGCCAAGATCGAAGGTCTAGCGGGGGCGAAGAGACCCAGTACTTC. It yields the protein CASSQDRRSSGGEETQYF.

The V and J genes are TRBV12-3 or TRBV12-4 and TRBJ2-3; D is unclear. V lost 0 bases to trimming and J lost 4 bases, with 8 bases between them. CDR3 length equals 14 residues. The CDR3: CASSLAAHSDTQYF. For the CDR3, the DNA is TGTGCCAGCAGTTTAGCGGCGCATTCAGATACGCAGTATTTT.

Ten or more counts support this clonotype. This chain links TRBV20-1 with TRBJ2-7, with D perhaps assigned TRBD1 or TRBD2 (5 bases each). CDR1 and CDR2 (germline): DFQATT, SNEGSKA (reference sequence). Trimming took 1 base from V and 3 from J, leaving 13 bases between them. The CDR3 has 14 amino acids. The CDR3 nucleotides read TGCAGTGCTAGAGCAGGGACGGCGGACTACGAGCAGTACTTC. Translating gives CSARAGTADYEQYF.

The CDR3 DNA reads as TGCAGTGCTAAGCACAGGGGCCCAAGCTCCTACGAGCAGTACGTC. Translated: CSAKHRGPSSYEQYV. J is TRBJ2-7 and V is TRBV20-1; 7 bases line up with TRBD1. This CDR3 region has 15 residues. Looked up from germline, CDR1 is DFQATT and CDR2 is SNEGSKA (reference sequence). Unmatched junction bases numbered 9, after V lost 4 bases and J lost 0 bases.

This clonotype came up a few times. CDR3 protein: CASSAHRYGGQPQHF. The CDR3 DNA sequence: TGTGCCAGCAGTGCCCACCGGTATGGGGGACAGCCCCAGCATTTT. This rearrangement joins TRBV6-4 to TRBJ1-5; tentative D call: TRBD1 (5 bases). The V gene lost 4 bases and the J gene lost 7 bases, with 17 bases spanning the gap. Germline lookup yields CDR1 MRHNA and CDR2 SNTAGT. This CDR3 spans 15 amino acids.

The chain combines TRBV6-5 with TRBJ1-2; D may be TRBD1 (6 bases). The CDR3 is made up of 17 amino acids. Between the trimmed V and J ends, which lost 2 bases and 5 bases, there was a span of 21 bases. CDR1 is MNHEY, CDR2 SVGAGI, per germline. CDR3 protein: CASSYRSGVRSTYGYTF. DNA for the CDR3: TGTGCCAGCAGTTACCGTTCAGGGGTGAGGTCAACATATGGCTACACCTTC.

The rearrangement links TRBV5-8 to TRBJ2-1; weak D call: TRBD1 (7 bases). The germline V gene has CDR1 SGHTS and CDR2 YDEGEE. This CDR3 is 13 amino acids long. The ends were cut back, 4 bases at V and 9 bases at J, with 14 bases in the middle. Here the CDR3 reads CASSDRGDSEQFF. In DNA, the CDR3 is TGTGCCAGCAGCGATCGCGGGGACAGTGAGCAGTTCTTC.

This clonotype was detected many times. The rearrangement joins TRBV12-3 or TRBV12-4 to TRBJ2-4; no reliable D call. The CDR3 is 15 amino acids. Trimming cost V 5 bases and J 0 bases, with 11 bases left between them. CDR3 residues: CASSTWVLAKNIQYF. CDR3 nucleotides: TGTGCCAGCAGTACGTGGGTCCTAGCCAAAAACATTCAGTACTTC.

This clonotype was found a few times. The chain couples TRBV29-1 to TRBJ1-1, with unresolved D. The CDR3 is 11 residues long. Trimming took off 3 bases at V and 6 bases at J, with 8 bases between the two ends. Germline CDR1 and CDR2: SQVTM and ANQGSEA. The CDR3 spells CSVERVSEAFF. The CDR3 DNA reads TGCAGCGTTGAGAGGGTCTCTGAAGCTTTCTTT.

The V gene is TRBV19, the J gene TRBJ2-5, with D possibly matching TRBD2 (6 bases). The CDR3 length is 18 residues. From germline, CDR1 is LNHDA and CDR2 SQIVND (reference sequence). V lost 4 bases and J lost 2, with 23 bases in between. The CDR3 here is CASSRRHALAIAQETQYF. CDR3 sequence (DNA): TGTGCCAGTAGTAGAAGACATGCCCTAGCGATCGCTCAAGAGACCCAGTACTTC.

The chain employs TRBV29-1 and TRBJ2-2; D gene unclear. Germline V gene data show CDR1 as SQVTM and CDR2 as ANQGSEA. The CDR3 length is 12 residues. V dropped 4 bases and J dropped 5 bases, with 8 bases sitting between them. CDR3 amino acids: CSVVSVTGELFF. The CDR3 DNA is TGCAGCGTTGTCTCAGTGACCGGGGAGCTGTTTTTT.

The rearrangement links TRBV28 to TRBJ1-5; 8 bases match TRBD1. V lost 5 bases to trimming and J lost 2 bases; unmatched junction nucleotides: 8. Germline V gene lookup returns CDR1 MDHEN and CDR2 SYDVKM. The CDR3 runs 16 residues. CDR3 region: CASSTRDRGGNQPQHF. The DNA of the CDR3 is TGTGCCAGCAGTACTCGCGACAGGGGAGGCAATCAGCCCCAGCATTTT.

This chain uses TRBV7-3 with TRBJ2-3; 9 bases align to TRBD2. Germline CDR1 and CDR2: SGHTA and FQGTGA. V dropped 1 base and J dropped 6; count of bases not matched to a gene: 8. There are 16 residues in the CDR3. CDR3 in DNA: TGTGCCAGCAGCTTAATGCCGCGGGGGGGTGGCGATACGCAGTATTTT. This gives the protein CASSLMPRGGGDTQYF.

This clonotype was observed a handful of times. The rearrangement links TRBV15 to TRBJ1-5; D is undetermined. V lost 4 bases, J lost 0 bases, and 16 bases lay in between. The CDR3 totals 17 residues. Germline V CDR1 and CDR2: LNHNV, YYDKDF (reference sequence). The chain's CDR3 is CATSTVTADYSNQPQHF. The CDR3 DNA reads TGTGCCACCAGCACCGTGACGGCAGATTATAGCAATCAGCCCCAGCATTTT. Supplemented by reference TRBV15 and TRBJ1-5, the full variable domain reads DAMVIQNPRYQVTQFGKPVTLSCSQTLNHNVMYWYQQKSSQAPKLLFHYYDKDFNNEADTPDNFQSRRPNTSFCFLDIRSPGLGDTAMYLCATSTVTADYSNQPQHFGDGTRLSIL.

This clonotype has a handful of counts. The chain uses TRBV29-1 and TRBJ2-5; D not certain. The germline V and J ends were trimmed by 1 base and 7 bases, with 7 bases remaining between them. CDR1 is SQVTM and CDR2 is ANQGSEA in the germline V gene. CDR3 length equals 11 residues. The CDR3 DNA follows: TGCAGCGTTGAAGTTCGGATGACCCAGTACTTC. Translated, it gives CSVEVRMTQYF.

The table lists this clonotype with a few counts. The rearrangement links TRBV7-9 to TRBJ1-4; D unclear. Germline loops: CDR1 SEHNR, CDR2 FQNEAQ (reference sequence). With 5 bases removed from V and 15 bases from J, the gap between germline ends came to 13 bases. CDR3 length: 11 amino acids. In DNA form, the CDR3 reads TGTGCCAGCAGCGAAGAGAGGCCGGTGTTTTTT. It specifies CASSEERPVFF.

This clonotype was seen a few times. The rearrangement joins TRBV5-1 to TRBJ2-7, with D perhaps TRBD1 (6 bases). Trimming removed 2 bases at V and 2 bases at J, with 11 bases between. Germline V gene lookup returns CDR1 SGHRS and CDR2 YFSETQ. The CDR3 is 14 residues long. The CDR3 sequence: CASSFRTGPYEQYF. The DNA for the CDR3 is TGCGCCAGCAGCTTTCGAACAGGGCCCTACGAGCAGTACTTC.

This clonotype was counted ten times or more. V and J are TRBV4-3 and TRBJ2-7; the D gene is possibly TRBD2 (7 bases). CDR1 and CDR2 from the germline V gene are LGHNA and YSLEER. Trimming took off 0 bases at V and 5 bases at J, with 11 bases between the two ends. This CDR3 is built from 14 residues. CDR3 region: CASSQDRGGDEQYF. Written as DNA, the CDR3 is TGCGCCAGCAGCCAAGATAGGGGGGGGGACGAGCAGTACTTC.

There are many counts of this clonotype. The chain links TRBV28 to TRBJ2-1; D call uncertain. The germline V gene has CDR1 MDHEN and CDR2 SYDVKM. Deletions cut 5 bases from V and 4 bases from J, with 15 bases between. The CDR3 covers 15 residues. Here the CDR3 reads CASSPLGESYNEQFF. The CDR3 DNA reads TGTGCCAGCAGTCCCCTCGGAGAGAGTTACAATGAGCAGTTCTTC.